Following are 14 T cell receptor beta chains from one sample sequenced in a study of T cell repertoires in cytomegalovirus infection. TCRdb reanalysed the reads using MiXCR and keeps one entry per CDR3 protein. Of 700,000 to 950,000 distinct CDR3 sequences in the sample, 32% were seen once. Antigen specificity for these receptors is unknown. The source was cultured CD8+ T cells from PBMCs, collected from culture after CMV antigen stimulation. The receptors shown here come from a human donor in good health (CMV status not recorded). Some clones in this sample may be carry-over from other donors' samples.

The chain joins TRBV6-6 to TRBJ1-5, with 8 bases matching TRBD1. Germline CDR1 MNHNY, CDR2 SVGAGI (reference sequence). This CDR3 has 14 residues. The V segment lost 5 bases and the J segment 8 bases; nucleotides outside the gene matches: 8. For the CDR3, the DNA is TGTGCCAGCAGTGGCGGACAGGGCCCGGAGCCCCAGCATTTT. Amino acid sequence: CASSGGQGPEPQHF.

This sequence joins TRBV6-6 and TRBJ1-1; D gene ambiguous. V dropped 8 bases and J dropped 0 bases, with 13 bases sitting between them. CDR3 length: 14 amino acids. CDR1 is MNHNY, CDR2 SVGAGI, per germline (reference sequence). The CDR3 region has the DNA TGTGCCAGCCAAGACGGACGGATGAACACTGAAGCTTTCTTT. The encoded protein is CASQDGRMNTEAFF.

This clonotype has more than one count but fewer than ten. This chain links TRBV2 with TRBJ2-1; D is unclear. CDR3 size: 16 residues. The germline V and J ends were trimmed by 5 bases and 5 bases, with 19 bases remaining between them. The V gene's germline CDR1 is SNHLY and CDR2 FYNNEI. The CDR3 loop is CASSSRVSVYNNEQFF. Here the CDR3 DNA reads TGTGCCAGCAGTAGCCGGGTCTCAGTTTACAACAATGAGCAGTTCTTC.

This clonotype was detected only a few times. The chain carries TRBV6-5 and TRBJ2-6; 9 positions match TRBD1. Germline trimming cut 2 bases from V and 2 bases from J; bases unmatched to any gene: 10. Germline V CDR1 and CDR2: MNHEY, SVGAGI. The CDR3 is made up of 19 amino acids. The CDR3 bases are TGTGCCAGCAGTTACCCGGGACAGGGAAAAATACCTGGGGCCAACGTCCTGACTTTC. It yields the protein CASSYPGQGKIPGANVLTF.

V is TRBV20-1 and J is TRBJ1-2; D not resolved. The CDR3 is made up of 12 amino acids. Germline loops: CDR1 DFQATT, CDR2 SNEGSKA (reference sequence). V shed 3 bases and J shed 4 bases, with 9 bases lying between them. This CDR3 is CSARADSYGYTF. The CDR3 nucleotides read TGCAGTGCTAGGGCGGATTCCTATGGCTACACCTTC.

The rearrangement links TRBV7-6 to TRBJ2-1; maybe TRBD2 (6 bases). The germline gives CDR1 SGHVS, CDR2 FNYEAQ. V lost 7 bases to trimming and J lost 9 bases, with 10 bases between them. The CDR3 is 11 residues long. The CDR3 bases are TGTGCCAGCAACTTCGGGGGTGAGCAGTTCTTC. It specifies CASNFGGEQFF. Combining the CDR3 with reference TRBV7-6 and TRBJ2-1 gives the whole variable domain GAGVSQSPRYKVTKRGQDVALRCDPISGHVSLYWYRQALGQGPEFLTYFNYEAQQDKSGLPNDRFSAERPEGSISTLTIQRTEQRDSAMYRCASNFGGEQFFGPGTRLTVL.

This clonotype was seen only a few times. V usage is TRBV12-3 or TRBV12-4 and J usage is TRBJ2-3; weak D call: TRBD2 (5 bases). The CDR3 extends over 17 amino acids. The V end lost 3 bases, the J end lost 6 bases, and 22 bases lay between the germline ends. In DNA form, the CDR3 reads TGTGCCAGCAGTTTTGGTCCGGCAAGCGGTGCATGGGATACGCAGTATTTT. Amino acids: CASSFGPASGAWDTQYF.

The chain employs TRBV4-2 and TRBJ2-7; 7 bases are shared with TRBD2. The J segment lost 3 bases and the V segment lost 3 bases, leaving 2 bases of the junction unmatched. CDR1 is LGHNA, CDR2 YNFKEQ, per germline. The CDR3 runs to 13 residues. The CDR3 nucleotides are TGTGCCAGCAGCCACCGGACTAGCTACGAGCAGTACTTC. Protein product: CASSHRTSYEQYF.

The sample holds a few counts of this clonotype. The chain joins TRBV6-5 to TRBJ2-3; 7 bases are a match to TRBD1. Germline-derived CDR1 and CDR2 are MNHEY and SVGAGI. The CDR3 contains 15 residues. After removal of 4 bases from V and 4 bases from J, the junction contained 8 bases not matched to a gene. CDR3 in DNA: TGTGCCAGCAGTTCGGAGACAGGGAATTCAGATACGCAGTATTTT. Its translation is CASSSETGNSDTQYF.

The chain couples TRBV6-2 or TRBV6-3 to TRBJ2-1, with a weak D call TRBD1 (6 bases). Germline CDR1 and CDR2: MNHEY and SVGEGT. This CDR3 has 18 amino acids. V lost 0 bases, J lost 5 bases, and 20 bases lay in between. The CDR3 DNA reads TGTGCCAGCAGTTACTCGCCGTTCCCTGGGACACAACACAATGAGCAGTTCTTC. Amino acids: CASSYSPFPGTQHNEQFF.

This chain uses TRBV6-6 with TRBJ2-3; weak D call: TRBD1 (6 bases). Germline assignment: CDR1 MNHNY and CDR2 SVGAGI (reference sequence). This CDR3 comprises 18 residues. V lost 2 bases and J 1 base, leaving 19 bases between the germline ends. CDR3 bases: TGTGCCAGCAGTTACCGCATACCCACAGGGTCAGGCACAGATACGCAGTATTTT. Its translation is CASSYRIPTGSGTDTQYF.

This clonotype was seen only a few times. This sequence joins TRBV11-2 and TRBJ2-6; 12 nucleotides align to TRBD2. V was clipped by 3 bases and J by 1 base; unmatched bases: 7. Germline CDR1 reads SGHAT; CDR2 reads FQNNGV. CDR3 length equals 19 residues. The CDR3 reads CASSFLGLAGVSGANVLTF. The CDR3 nucleotides read TGTGCCAGCAGCTTCTTGGGACTAGCGGGTGTATCTGGGGCCAACGTCCTGACTTTC.

The table lists this clonotype with many counts. This rearrangement joins TRBV10-3 to TRBJ2-6; 7 bases line up with TRBD1. This CDR3 region has 18 residues. In germline, CDR1 is ENHRY, CDR2 SYGVKD. V lost 4 bases, J lost 3 bases, and 12 bases stayed unmatched. The CDR3 bases are TGTGCCATCAGTGTTTACCACAGGGGACACGGTGGGGCCAACGTCCTGACTTTC. As protein: CAISVYHRGHGGANVLTF.

This clonotype was found a few times. The rearrangement uses TRBV7-6 and TRBJ2-2; 8 bases align to TRBD1. The germline V gene encodes CDR1 SGHVS and CDR2 FNYEAQ. V lost 8 bases to trimming and J lost 1 base; unmatched junction nucleotides: 9. The CDR3 length is 16 residues. The chain's CDR3 is CASLGSTGVNTGELFF. The CDR3 region has the DNA TGTGCCAGCCTTGGTTCGACAGGGGTGAACACCGGGGAGCTGTTTTTT. The full variable domain, completed using reference TRBV7-6 and TRBJ2-2, is GAGVSQSPRYKVTKRGQDVALRCDPISGHVSLYWYRQALGQGPEFLTYFNYEAQQDKSGLPNDRFSAERPEGSISTLTIQRTEQRDSAMYRCASLGSTGVNTGELFFGEGSRLTVL.